Listed below are T cell receptor beta chains from one sample, sequenced in a study of T-cell memory formation after mild COVID-19. Each CDR3 protein is one row after TCRdb ran MiXCR on the 5' RACE reads. The table records almost 350,000 distinct CDR3 sequences, around a fifth of them present only once. The source material was PBMCs or a T cell subset sorted from them (not recorded which). These receptor sequences come from a young man who had mild COVID-19 (a few samples of this study predate the infection). Cell type and time point are not known. Both conserved end residues are part of each CDR3. The D gene is left open where the match is weak. For some rows the clone size is stated as once, few or many, or as a class when expanded; others skip it.

clone size,D gene,V gene,J gene,CDR3 DNA,CDR3 protein
many,NA,TRBV5-1,TRBJ2-1,TGCGCCAGCAGAGATGGGGCGGACAATGAGCAGTTCTTC,CASRDGADNEQFF
few,TRBD2,TRBV7-2,TRBJ2-3,TGTGCCAGCAGCCCTAGCGGGGGGGGCCTCGGCACAGATACGCAGTATTTT,CASSPSGGGLGTDTQYF
NA,NA,TRBV7-2,TRBJ2-1,TGTGCCAGCAGCCGTCGGGCCGGAGCAGGGGATGAGCAGTTCTTC,CASSRRAGAGDEQFF
NA,NA,TRBV4-3,TRBJ1-2,TGCGCCAGCAGCCAAGATACCGGGGATGGCTACACCTTC,CASSQDTGDGYTF
few,NA,TRBV3-1,TRBJ2-3,TGTGCCAGCAGCCAAATGGACTGGGAGGATACGCAGTATTTT,CASSQMDWEDTQYF
NA,NA,TRBV7-2,TRBJ2-2,TGTGCCAGCAGCTTAGCCACCGCGAACACCGGGGAGCTGTTTTTT,CASSLATANTGELFF
once,TRBD2,TRBV6-2/TRBV6-3,TRBJ2-1,TGTGCCAGCAGTTACGGGGCTAGCGGGGGGGACAATGAGCAATTCTTC,CASSYGASGGDNEQFF
NA,NA,TRBV27,TRBJ1-2,TGTGCCAGCAGGCCTCACTTGAAGGGCTACACCTTC,CASRPHLKGYTF
few,NA,TRBV28,TRBJ1-4,TGTGCCAGCAGTTTCACGAATACAGGGTCGGCTAATGAAAAACTGTTTTTT,CASSFTNTGSANEKLFF
many,NA,TRBV7-9,TRBJ2-6,TGTGCCAGCAGCTTAGTACCCTCTGGGGCCAACGTCCTGACTTTC,CASSLVPSGANVLTF
few,NA,TRBV19,TRBJ1-5,TGTGCCAGTAGTTTGACAGGTGCTCACGGGCCCCAGCATTTT,CASSLTGAHGPQHF
few,TRBD1,TRBV3-1,TRBJ1-4,TGTGCCAGCAGCCAGACGGGACAGGCAATTCTGTTTTTT,CASSQTGQAILFF
few,NA,TRBV12-3/TRBV12-4,TRBJ1-2,TGTGCCATCCCGAAGGGTCGAGGCTACACCTTC,CAIPKGRGYTF
many,NA,TRBV12-3/TRBV12-4,TRBJ1-5,TGTGCCAGCAGTTTTCAAGGCAGCAATCAGCCCCAGCATTTT,CASSFQGSNQPQHF
many,NA,TRBV12-3/TRBV12-4,TRBJ1-2,TGTGCCAGCAGTTTATCCGGGGACTATGGCTACACCTTC,CASSLSGDYGYTF
NA,NA,TRBV18,TRBJ2-5,TGTGCCAGCTCCCCCCCAAGCGTCTCAAAGACCCAGTACTTC,CASSPPSVSKTQYF
few,NA,TRBV6-6,TRBJ1-5,TGTGCCAGCAGTTACATACAGGCAAATCAGCCCCAGCATTTT,CASSYIQANQPQHF
NA,NA,TRBV18,TRBJ2-7,TGTGCCAGCTCACCACTGAATACCTACGAGCAGTACTTC,CASSPLNTYEQYF
NA,NA,TRBV20-1,TRBJ1-5,TGCAGTGCTAGAGATAGACTTAATAGCAATCAGCCCCAGCATTTT,CSARDRLNSNQPQHF
NA,TRBD1,TRBV6-2/TRBV6-3,TRBJ2-2,TGTGCCAGCAGTTACTCCGGACAGGGGATTGGGGAGCTGTTTTTT,CASSYSGQGIGELFF
NA,NA,TRBV11-2,TRBJ1-1,TGTGCCAGCAGCTCGTCCGGACGGGGCACTGAAGCTTTCTTT,CASSSSGRGTEAFF
NA,NA,TRBV28,TRBJ1-1,TGTGCCAGCAGTCCAAGGGGAGGGGGTAACACTGAAGCTTTCTTT,CASSPRGGGNTEAFF
few,NA,TRBV19,TRBJ1-1,TGTGCCAGTAAGCCACGAGCCAATTCGGATGAAGCTTTCTTT,CASKPRANSDEAFF
NA,NA,TRBV6-5,TRBJ1-5,TGTGCCAGCAGTTACTCGGTGAGCAATCAGCCCCAGCATTTT,CASSYSVSNQPQHF
NA,NA,TRBV5-5,TRBJ2-3,TGTGCCAGCAGCCAGGCCCCTGGGGGAAACGCAGATACGCAGTATTTT,CASSQAPGGNADTQYF
many,NA,TRBV6-2/TRBV6-3,TRBJ1-5,TGTGCCAGCGGTTACACGGCGTATCAGCCCCAGCATTTT,CASGYTAYQPQHF
once,NA,TRBV6-4,TRBJ1-2,TGTGCCAGCAGTGTGGGACCGACCTATGGCTACACCTTC,CASSVGPTYGYTF
few,TRBD1,TRBV7-9,TRBJ1-1,TGTGCCAGCAGCTGGGGACAGGGGGGCGCGGGGTGGCTCGGAGAAGCTTTCTTT,CASSWGQGGAGWLGEAFF
few,NA,TRBV5-1,TRBJ1-1,TGCGCCAGCAGCTTCACAGTCGGGTTGGGCACTGAAGCTTTCTTT,CASSFTVGLGTEAFF
few,NA,TRBV12-3/TRBV12-4,TRBJ2-1,TGTGCCAGCAGTCCCTTTAGCGGTAGCTCCTACAATGAGCAGTTCTTC,CASSPFSGSSYNEQFF
few,TRBD1,TRBV5-4,TRBJ2-5,TGTGCCAGCAGCTCGGACAGGGTGGAGACCCAGTACTTC,CASSSDRVETQYF
NA,NA,TRBV19,TRBJ1-1,TGTGCCAGTAGTTATAGGCAGGGCGAGAGGAAGGCTGGAGCTTTCTTT,CASSYRQGERKAGAFF
NA,NA,TRBV5-4,TRBJ2-5,TGTGCCAGCAGCTTGGGGACAGCCAAAGAGACCCAGTACTTC,CASSLGTAKETQYF
NA,NA,TRBV5-5,TRBJ2-3,TGTGCCAGCACCTCCCGGGGTGCAGATACGCAGTATTTT,CASTSRGADTQYF
NA,NA,TRBV4-3,TRBJ1-5,TGCGCCAGCAGCCAAGGGCAGGGCGATCAGCCCCAGCATTTT,CASSQGQGDQPQHF
NA,TRBD1,TRBV11-2,TRBJ1-1,TGTGCCAGCAGCTTGACAGGGACGATGAACACTGAAGCTTTCTTT,CASSLTGTMNTEAFF
few,NA,TRBV6-2/TRBV6-3,TRBJ2-7,TGTGCCAGCAGTTACCCTGGACACCAGCTATTCTACGAGCAGTACTTC,CASSYPGHQLFYEQYF
few,NA,TRBV7-2,TRBJ2-1,TGTGCCAGCAGCTTAGGCGGACTGAAATACAATGAGCAGTTCTTC,CASSLGGLKYNEQFF
few,NA,TRBV2,TRBJ1-2,TGTGCCAGCCCAATTTTCCAGAGTAACAACTATGGCTACACCTTC,CASPIFQSNNYGYTF
once,TRBD1,TRBV7-3,TRBJ1-2,TGTGCCAGCAGCGGGACAGGGGCTGGTGGCTACACCTTC,CASSGTGAGGYTF
NA,NA,TRBV4-1,TRBJ2-1,TGCGCCAGCAGCCCTCGGGGTTGGGACCGGTTCTTC,CASSPRGWDRFF